This TCR beta chain was obtained from a study of coeliac disease. Overall study findings and caveats: Active celiac intraepithelial and lamina propria samples had lower TRB and TRG clonality than control samples.

V gave up 3 bases and J gave up 2 bases; unmatched junction bases: 4. The CDR3 covers 15 residues. The germline V gene has CDR1 SNHLY and CDR2 FYNNEI. About this clone itself: Its antigen is not known.

The method was immunoSEQ multiplex PCR; TCRdb's version includes in-frame clones alone and lacks a portion of them. The table records approximately 2,500 clones, approximately 65% of them present only once. The rearrangement uses TRBV2 and TRBJ2-3, with 8 positions matching TRBD2. The clonotype originates from a woman in her 70s with celiac disease on a gluten-free diet. The specimen was lamina propria lymphocytes from the gut. CDR3 coding DNA: TGTGCCAGCAGTGATAGCGGGGCCCTCACAGATACGCAGTATTTT. Its translation is CASSDSGALTDTQYF.